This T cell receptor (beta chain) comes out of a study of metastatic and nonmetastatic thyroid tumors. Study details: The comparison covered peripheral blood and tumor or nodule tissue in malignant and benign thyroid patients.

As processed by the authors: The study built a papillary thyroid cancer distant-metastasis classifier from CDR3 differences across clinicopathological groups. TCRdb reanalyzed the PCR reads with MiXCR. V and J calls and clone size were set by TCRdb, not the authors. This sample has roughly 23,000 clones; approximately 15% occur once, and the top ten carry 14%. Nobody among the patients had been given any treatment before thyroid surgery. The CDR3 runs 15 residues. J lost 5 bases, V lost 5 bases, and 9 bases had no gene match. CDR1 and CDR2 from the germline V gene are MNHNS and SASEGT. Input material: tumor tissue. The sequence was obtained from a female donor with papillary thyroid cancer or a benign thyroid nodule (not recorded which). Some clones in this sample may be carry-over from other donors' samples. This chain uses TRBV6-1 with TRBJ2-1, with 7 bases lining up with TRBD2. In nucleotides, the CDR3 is TGTGCCAGCAGTCAACGGGGCAGCGGGGACAATGAGCAGTTCTTC. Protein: CASSQRGSGDNEQFF.